Presented here are 6 T cell receptor beta chains from one specimen sequenced in a study of T-cell memory formation after mild COVID-19 (dated by TCRdb to about 2021). The library was generated by 5' RACE. Instrument used: Illumina NovaSeq 6000. TCRdb passed the public sequencing reads through fastp at Q25 and MiXCR, retaining productive beta sequences. All rows with the same CDR3 protein become a single entry with the most common DNA and genes. The sample table shows about 260,000 distinct CDR3 sequences, and about 16% are seen once. The top ten constitute about a fifth of the sample. The sample consisted of PBMCs or a T cell subset sorted from them (not recorded which). These receptors were taken from a man between 18 and 35 years old who had mild COVID-19 (a few samples of this study predate the infection). The sample titles of this study are shuffled in the database, so cell type and time point are left out; the donor was told from shared clones.

The table lists this clonotype with a few counts. The chain has TRBV5-1 and TRBJ2-3, with TRBD2 matching 12 bases. The CDR3 extends over 16 amino acids. Germline loops: CDR1 SGHRS, CDR2 YFSETQ. V was clipped by 3 bases and J by 2 bases; unmatched bases: 4. The CDR3 protein is CASSSLAGGPTDTQYF. CDR3 sequence (DNA): TGCGCCAGCAGCTCACTAGCGGGGGGCCCCACAGATACGCAGTATTTT.

This clonotype has a handful of counts. The V and J genes are TRBV28 and TRBJ1-4; no clear D gene. Per the germline V gene, CDR1 is MDHEN and CDR2 is SYDVKM. V lost 7 bases to trimming and J lost 8 bases, with 17 bases between them. The CDR3 is made up of 14 amino acids. The CDR3 spells CASTTPLYREKLFF. The CDR3 DNA reads as TGTGCCAGCACCACCCCCCTTTACCGGGAAAAACTGTTTTTT.

The genes are TRBV20-1 and TRBJ2-5; 10 bases align to TRBD2. The germline CDR1 and CDR2 sequences are DFQATT and SNEGSKA (reference sequence). The CDR3 is 15 amino acids. Unmatched junction bases numbered 4, after V lost 1 base and J lost 2 bases. CDR3 amino acids: CSARASTSGQETQYF. The CDR3 region has the DNA TGCAGTGCTAGAGCGTCGACTAGCGGGCAAGAGACCCAGTACTTC.

The rearrangement uses TRBV10-3 and TRBJ1-6; tentative D call: TRBD1 (5 bases). This CDR3 contains 14 residues. Germline lookup yields CDR1 ENHRY and CDR2 SYGVKD. Trimming removed 6 bases from V and 2 bases from J, with 8 bases in between. DNA for the CDR3: TGTGCCATCAGCCAGGGTACCTATAATTCACCCCTCCACTTT. Translated: CAISQGTYNSPLHF.

The sample holds a few counts of this clonotype. The genes are TRBV9 and TRBJ1-6; D may be TRBD1 (5 bases). Per germline, CDR1 SGDLS and CDR2 YYNGEE. This CDR3 contains 15 residues. V dropped 3 bases and J dropped 10 bases, with 17 bases sitting between them. CDR3 coding DNA: TGTGCCAGCAGCGCCGCATCAGGGCCTGGGTCACCCCTCCACTTT. It encodes CASSAASGPGSPLHF.

The table lists this clonotype with a few counts. The rearrangement joins TRBV27 to TRBJ2-7; a possible D gene is TRBD1 (5 bases). Trimming left V 2 bases short and J 0 bases short, with 8 bases between. Per the germline V gene, CDR1 is MNHEY and CDR2 is SMNVEV (reference sequence). The CDR3 covers 14 residues. CDR3 protein: CASSLTGSSYEQYF. CDR3 DNA: TGTGCCAGCAGTTTAACAGGTAGCTCCTACGAGCAGTACTTC.